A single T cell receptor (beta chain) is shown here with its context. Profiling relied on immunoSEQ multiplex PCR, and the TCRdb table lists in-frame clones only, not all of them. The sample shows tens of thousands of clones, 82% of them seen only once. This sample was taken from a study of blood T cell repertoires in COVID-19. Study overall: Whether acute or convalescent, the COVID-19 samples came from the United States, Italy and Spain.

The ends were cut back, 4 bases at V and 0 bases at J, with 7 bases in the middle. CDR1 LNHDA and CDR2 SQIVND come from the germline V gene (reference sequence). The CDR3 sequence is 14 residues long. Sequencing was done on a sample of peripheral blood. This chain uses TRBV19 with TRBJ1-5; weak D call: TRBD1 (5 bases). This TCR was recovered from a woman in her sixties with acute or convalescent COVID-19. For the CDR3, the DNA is TGTGCCAGTAGTAGAGGACATAGCAATCAGCCCCAGCATTTT. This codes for CASSRGHSNQPQHF.